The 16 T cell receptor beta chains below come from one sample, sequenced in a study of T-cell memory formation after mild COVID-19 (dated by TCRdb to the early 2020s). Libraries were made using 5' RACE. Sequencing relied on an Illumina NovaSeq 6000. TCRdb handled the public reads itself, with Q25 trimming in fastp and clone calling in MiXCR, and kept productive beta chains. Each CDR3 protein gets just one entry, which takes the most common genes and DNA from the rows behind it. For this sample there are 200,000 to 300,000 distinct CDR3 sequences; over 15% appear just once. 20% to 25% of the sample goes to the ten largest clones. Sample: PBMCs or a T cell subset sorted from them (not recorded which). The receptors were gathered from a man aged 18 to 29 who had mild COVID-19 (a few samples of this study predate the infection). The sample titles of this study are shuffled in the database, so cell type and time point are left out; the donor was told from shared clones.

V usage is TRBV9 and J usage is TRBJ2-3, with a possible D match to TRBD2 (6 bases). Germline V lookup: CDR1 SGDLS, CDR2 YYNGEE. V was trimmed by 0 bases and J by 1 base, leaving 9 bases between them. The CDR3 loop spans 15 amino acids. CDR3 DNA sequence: TGTGCCAGCAGCGTAGCGGGACTTCGCACAGATACGCAGTATTTT. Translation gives CASSVAGLRTDTQYF.

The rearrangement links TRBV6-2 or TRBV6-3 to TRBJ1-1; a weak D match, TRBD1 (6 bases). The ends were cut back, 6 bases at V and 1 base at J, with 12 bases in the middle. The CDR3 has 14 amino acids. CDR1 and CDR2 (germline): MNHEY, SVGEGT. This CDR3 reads CASRDRLGNTEAFF. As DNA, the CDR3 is TGTGCCAGCAGAGACAGGTTGGGGAACACTGAAGCTTTCTTT.

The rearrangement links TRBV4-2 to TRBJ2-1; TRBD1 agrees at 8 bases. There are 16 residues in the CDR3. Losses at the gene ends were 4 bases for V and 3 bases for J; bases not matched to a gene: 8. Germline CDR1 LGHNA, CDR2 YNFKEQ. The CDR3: CASSLQGAVYYNEQFF. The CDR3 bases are TGTGCCAGCAGCCTCCAGGGGGCGGTCTACTACAATGAGCAGTTCTTC.

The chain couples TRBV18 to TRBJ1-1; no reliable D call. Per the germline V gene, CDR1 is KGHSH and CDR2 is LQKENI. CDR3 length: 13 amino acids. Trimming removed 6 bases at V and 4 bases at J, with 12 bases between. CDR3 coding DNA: TGTGCCAGCTCCCCTGATCCGGGCACTGAAGCTTTCTTT. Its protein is CASSPDPGTEAFF.

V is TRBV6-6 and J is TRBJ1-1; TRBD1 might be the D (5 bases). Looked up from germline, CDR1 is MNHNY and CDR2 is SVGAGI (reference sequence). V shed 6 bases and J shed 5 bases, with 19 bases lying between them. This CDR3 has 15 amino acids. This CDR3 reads CASSRLYGGGTEAFF. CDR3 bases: TGTGCCAGCAGCCGGTTATACGGGGGAGGGACTGAAGCTTTCTTT.

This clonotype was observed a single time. The DNA for the CDR3 is TGTGCCAGCAGCTTTGGACAGCCCTCCTACGAGCAGTACTTC. This codes for CASSFGQPSYEQYF. The chain combines TRBV7-9 with TRBJ2-7; the D gene is possibly TRBD1 (6 bases). Germline loops: CDR1 SEHNR, CDR2 FQNEAQ (reference sequence). With 3 bases removed from V and 0 bases from J, the gap between germline ends came to 9 bases. The CDR3 extends over 14 amino acids.

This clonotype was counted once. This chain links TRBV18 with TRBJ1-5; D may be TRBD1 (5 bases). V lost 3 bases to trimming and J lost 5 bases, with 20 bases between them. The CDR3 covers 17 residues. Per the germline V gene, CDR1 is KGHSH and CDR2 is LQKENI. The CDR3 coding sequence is TGTGCCAGCTCACCCACGGGACTCCCCCAGCGCCATCAGCCCCAGCATTTT. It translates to CASSPTGLPQRHQPQHF. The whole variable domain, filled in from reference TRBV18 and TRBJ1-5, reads NAGVMQNPRHLVRRRGQEARLRCSPMKGHSHVYWYRQLPEEGLKFMVYLQKENIIDESGMPKERFSAEFPKEGPSILRIQQVVRGDSAAYFCASSPTGLPQRHQPQHFGDGTRLSIL.

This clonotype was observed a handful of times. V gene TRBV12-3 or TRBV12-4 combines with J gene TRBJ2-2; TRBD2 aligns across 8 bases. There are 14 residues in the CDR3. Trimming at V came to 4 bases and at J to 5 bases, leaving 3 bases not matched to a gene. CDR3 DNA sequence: TGTGCCAGCAGTTGGACTAGCCGGACCGGGGAGCTGTTTTTT. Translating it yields CASSWTSRTGELFF.

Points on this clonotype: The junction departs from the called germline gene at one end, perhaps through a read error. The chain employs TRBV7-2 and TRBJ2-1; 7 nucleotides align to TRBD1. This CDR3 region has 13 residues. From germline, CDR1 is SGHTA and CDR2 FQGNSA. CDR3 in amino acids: CASSFARQGEQIF. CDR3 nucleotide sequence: TGTGCCAGCAGCTTCGCCAGACAGGGCGAGCAGATCTTC.

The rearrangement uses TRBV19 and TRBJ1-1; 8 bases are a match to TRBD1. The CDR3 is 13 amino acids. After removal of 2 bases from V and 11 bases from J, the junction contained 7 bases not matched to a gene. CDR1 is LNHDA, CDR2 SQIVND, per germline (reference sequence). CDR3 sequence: CASSISGTGGAFF. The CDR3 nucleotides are TGTGCCAGTAGTATATCCGGGACAGGAGGCGCTTTCTTT.

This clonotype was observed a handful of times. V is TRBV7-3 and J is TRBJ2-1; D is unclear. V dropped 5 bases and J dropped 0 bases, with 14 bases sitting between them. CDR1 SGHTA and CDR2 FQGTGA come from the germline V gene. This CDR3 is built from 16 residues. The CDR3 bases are TGTGCCAGCAGCCCAGGTAGGGATTACTCCTACAATGAGCAGTTCTTC. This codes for CASSPGRDYSYNEQFF.

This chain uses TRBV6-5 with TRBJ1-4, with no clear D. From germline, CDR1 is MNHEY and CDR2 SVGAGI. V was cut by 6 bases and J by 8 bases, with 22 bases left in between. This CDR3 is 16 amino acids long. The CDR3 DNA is TGTGCCAGCAGGCGAACATTCCTCGGCGGCGTGGAAAAACTGTTTTTT. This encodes CASRRTFLGGVEKLFF.

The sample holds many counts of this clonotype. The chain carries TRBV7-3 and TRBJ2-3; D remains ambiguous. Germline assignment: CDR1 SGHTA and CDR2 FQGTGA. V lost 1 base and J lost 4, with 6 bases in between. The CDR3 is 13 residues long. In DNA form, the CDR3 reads TGTGCCAGCAGCTTAATGGCATCAGATACGCAGTATTTT. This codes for CASSLMASDTQYF.

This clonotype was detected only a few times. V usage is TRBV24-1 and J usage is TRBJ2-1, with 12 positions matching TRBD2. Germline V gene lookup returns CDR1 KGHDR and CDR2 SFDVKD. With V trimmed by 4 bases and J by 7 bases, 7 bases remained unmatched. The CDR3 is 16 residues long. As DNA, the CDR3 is TGTGCCACCAGTGACCCTAGCGGGGGGGCCGGGAATGAGCAGTTCTTC. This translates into CATSDPSGGAGNEQFF.

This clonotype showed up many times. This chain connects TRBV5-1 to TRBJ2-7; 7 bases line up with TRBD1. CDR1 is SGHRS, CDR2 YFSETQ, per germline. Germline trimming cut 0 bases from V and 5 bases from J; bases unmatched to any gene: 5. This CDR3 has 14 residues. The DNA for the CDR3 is TGCGCCAGCAGCTTGGCACAGGGGACCCACGAGCAGTACTTC. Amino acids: CASSLAQGTHEQYF.

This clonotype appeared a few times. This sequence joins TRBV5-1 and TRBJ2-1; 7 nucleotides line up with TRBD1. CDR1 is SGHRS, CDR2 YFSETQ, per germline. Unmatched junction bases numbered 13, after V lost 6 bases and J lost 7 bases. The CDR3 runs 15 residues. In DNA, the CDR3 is TGCGCCAGCAACCGGGGCAGGGGACAGATTAATGAGCAGTTCTTC. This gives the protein CASNRGRGQINEQFF.